This is a list of T cell receptor beta chains from one sample in a study of OX40 agonist ivuxolimab in advanced cancers. Profiling relied on immunoSEQ multiplex PCR, and the TCRdb table lists in-frame clones only, not all of them. The sample lists tens of thousands of clones, around 83% occurring once. Sequences were derived from CD4+ or CD8+ T cells sorted from blood, sampled in a trial of the OX40 agonist ivuxolimab. All receptors come from an adult with an advanced solid tumor such as melanoma, head and neck, liver or kidney cancer. Both conserved end residues are part of each CDR3. The D gene is left open where the match is weak. A clone size is listed for some rows: how often the clone was seen (once, few, many), or a class if it is expanded.

V	size	J	D	DNA	CDR3
TRBV7-2	.	TRBJ1-3	TRBD1	TGTGCCAGCAGACCAACAGGGGGGTCTGGAAACACCATATATTTT	CASRPTGGSGNTIYF
TRBV6-4	once	TRBJ1-6	.	TGTGCCAGCAGTGATGGGGCTCGAAATTCACCCCTCCACTTT	CASSDGARNSPLHF
TRBV23-1	.	TRBJ2-2	TRBD1	TGCGCCAGCGGACTGGACCGGCCGCGGACAGGGGCGGGGACCGGGGAGCTGTTTTTT	CASGLDRPRTGAGTGELFF
TRBV9	.	TRBJ2-5	.	TGTGCCAGCAGCGTAGCACCCGGGGCAGGGACATTAGAGACCCAGTACTTC	CASSVAPGAGTLETQYF
TRBV11-2	.	TRBJ1-4	.	TGTGCCAGCAGCTTAGGTGGGGGCGTGGAAAAACTGTTTTTT	CASSLGGGVEKLFF
TRBV19	few	TRBJ2-5	TRBD1	TGTGCCAGTGCGAGACAGGGTTGGGAGACCCAGTACTTC	CASARQGWETQYF
TRBV10-2	.	TRBJ2-7	.	TGCGCCAGCATCCCAACAGGAGATACCTACGAGCAGTACTTC	CASIPTGDTYEQYF
TRBV6-5	.	TRBJ1-2	TRBD1	TGTGCCAGCAGTTACCTAGACAGGGGGGGCTATGGCTACACCTTC	CASSYLDRGGYGYTF
TRBV27	.	TRBJ1-2	TRBD1	TGTGCCAGCAGTCCAACCCACGACAGGGGGCTGAGAAACTATGGCTACACCTTC	CASSPTHDRGLRNYGYTF
TRBV6-5	.	TRBJ1-1	TRBD1	TGTGCCAGCAGTTACTCTTGGACAGGGGGTAGAGGCGCTTTCTTT	CASSYSWTGGRGAFF
TRBV7-2	once	TRBJ2-5	.	TGTGCCAGCAGCTTAGGGGGAGCCCAAGAGACCCAGTACTTC	CASSLGGAQETQYF
TRBV5-1	.	TRBJ1-1	.	TGCGCCAGCAGCTTGGATGGGTTGAGCACTGAAGCTTTCTTT	CASSLDGLSTEAFF
TRBV7-2	once	TRBJ2-7	.	TGTGCCAGCAGCTTAGTAGGAGGGAGCCACGAGCAGTACTTC	CASSLVGGSHEQYF
TRBV9	.	TRBJ1-3	.	TGTGCCAGCAGCGTAGCTTATCCAGGCGTCTCTGGAAACACCATATATTTT	CASSVAYPGVSGNTIYF
TRBV7-2	.	TRBJ2-1	TRBD2	TGTGCCAGCAGCCCGGGACTAGCTAGCAATGAGCAGTTCTTC	CASSPGLASNEQFF
TRBV11-3	.	TRBJ1-1	.	TGTGCCAGCAGCTTGTTCCCGAACACTGAAGCTTTCTTT	CASSLFPNTEAFF
TRBV19	.	TRBJ2-7	TRBD1	TGTGCCAGTAGCGCTGCGTTTCGACAGGGGGCCTCCTACGAGCAGTACTTC	CASSAAFRQGASYEQYF
TRBV6-5	.	TRBJ1-5	.	TGTGCCAGCAGTTACTCGGGCGGAGAGAATCAGCCCCAGCATTTT	CASSYSGGENQPQHF
TRBV20-1	.	TRBJ1-1	.	TGCAGTGCTGGCCGGGGTACAGAAGCTTTCTTT	CSAGRGTEAFF
TRBV6-4	.	TRBJ2-1	.	TGTGCCAGCAGTGACTTCGTCCCCAGCTCCTACAATGAGCAGTTCTTC	CASSDFVPSSYNEQFF
TRBV9	.	TRBJ1-2	.	TGTGCCAGCAGCGTAGGCAGCATATCTAACTATGGCTACACCTTC	CASSVGSISNYGYTF
TRBV7-2	.	TRBJ1-1	.	TGTGCCAGCAGCCGGTTAGCTGCGAACACTGAAGCTTTCTTT	CASSRLAANTEAFF
TRBV12-5	few	TRBJ2-2	TRBD2	TGTGCTAGTGGTTCAGCGGGGGTTACCGGGGAGCTGTTTTTT	CASGSAGVTGELFF
TRBV4-1	once	TRBJ2-5	.	TGCGCCAGCAGCCAAGCAACTAGCCAAGAGACCCAGTACTTC	CASSQATSQETQYF
TRBV5-1	.	TRBJ2-7	TRBD1	TGCGCCAGCAGCCCCCGCCAGGGGGTCTCCTACGAGCAGTACTTC	CASSPRQGVSYEQYF
TRBV6-5	.	TRBJ1-2	.	TGTGCCAGCAGCAACCCGGGACAAATGGGGGGCTACACCTTC	CASSNPGQMGGYTF
TRBV5-4	.	TRBJ1-2	.	TGTGCCAGCAGTCCGGCAGGGCGACAAAACTATGGCTACACCTTC	CASSPAGRQNYGYTF
TRBV19	once	TRBJ1-2	TRBD1	TGTGCCAGTAGTATACCAGGGGGCAACTATGGCTACACCTTC	CASSIPGGNYGYTF
TRBV10-3	.	TRBJ2-7	.	TGTGCCATCAGTGGGACAGACCTCTACGAGCAGTACTTC	CAISGTDLYEQYF
TRBV7-9	once	TRBJ1-4	.	TGTGCCAGCAGTGCAGGGAGGGTAACTAATGAAAAACTGTTTTTT	CASSAGRVTNEKLFF
TRBV27	.	TRBJ2-3	.	TGTGCCAGCAGTTTAAGGGGGTACACAGATACGCAGTATTTT	CASSLRGYTDTQYF
TRBV6-6	few	TRBJ2-7	.	TGTGCCAGCAGATCGGGCTCCTACGAGCAGTACTTC	CASRSGSYEQYF
TRBV5-6	.	TRBJ2-7	TRBD1	TGTGCCAGCAGCCCAACCACTGGGGACAGGGTTTACGAGCAGTACTTC	CASSPTTGDRVYEQYF
TRBV4-3	once	TRBJ1-5	TRBD1	TGCGCCAGCAGCCAAGGGACAGGGCATCAGCCCCAGCATTTT	CASSQGTGHQPQHF
TRBV2	.	TRBJ1-1	.	TGTGCCAGCGATGCAGCCAAGAACACTGAAGCTTTCTTT	CASDAAKNTEAFF
TRBV7-3	.	TRBJ2-3	.	TGTGCCAGCAGCTGGGCGGGGGATACGCAGTATTTT	CASSWAGDTQYF
TRBV7-9	once	TRBJ1-1	.	TGTGCCAGCAGCTTAATTTATTTTGGGGGGATGTCCACTGAAGCTTTCTTT	CASSLIYFGGMSTEAFF
TRBV6-1	.	TRBJ2-5	TRBD2	TGTGCCAGCAGTGAAGGAAGGGCTAGCGGGGGGGGAGAGACCCAGTACTTC	CASSEGRASGGGETQYF
TRBV5-6	.	TRBJ1-2	TRBD1	TGTGCCAGCAGTCTACAGGGGAAAGCTAACTATGGCTACACCTTC	CASSLQGKANYGYTF
TRBV11-2	.	TRBJ2-1	.	TGTGCCAGCAGCTTAAAGGGTTTGGTATTCAATGAGCAGTTCTTC	CASSLKGLVFNEQFF
TRBV7-2	.	TRBJ2-5	TRBD2	TGTGCCAGCAGCTTCAGCGGGACTTTGCAAGAGACCCAGTACTTC	CASSFSGTLQETQYF
TRBV19	once	TRBJ2-2	.	TGTGCCAGTAGTATGATGGTTAACACCGGGGAGCTGTTTTTT	CASSMMVNTGELFF
TRBV5-1	.	TRBJ1-3	.	TGCGCCAGCAGCCCTCAGGGTTTGGGAGGAAACACCATATATTTT	CASSPQGLGGNTIYF